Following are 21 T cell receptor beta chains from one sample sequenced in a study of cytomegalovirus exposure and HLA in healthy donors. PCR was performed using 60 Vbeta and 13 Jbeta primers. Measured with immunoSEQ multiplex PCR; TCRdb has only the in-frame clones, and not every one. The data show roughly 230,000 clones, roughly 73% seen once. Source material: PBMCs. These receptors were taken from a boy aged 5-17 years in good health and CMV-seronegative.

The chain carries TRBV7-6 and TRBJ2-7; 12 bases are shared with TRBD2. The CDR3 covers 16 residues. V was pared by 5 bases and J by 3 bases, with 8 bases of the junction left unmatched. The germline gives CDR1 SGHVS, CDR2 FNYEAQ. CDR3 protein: CASSEDGTSGHYEQYF. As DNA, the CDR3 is TGTGCCAGCAGCGAAGACGGGACTAGCGGGCACTACGAGCAGTACTTC.

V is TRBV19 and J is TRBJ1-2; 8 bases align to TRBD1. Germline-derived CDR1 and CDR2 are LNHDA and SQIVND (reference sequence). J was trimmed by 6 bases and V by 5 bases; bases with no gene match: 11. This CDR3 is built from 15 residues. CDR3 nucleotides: TGTGCCAGTAGTCCCATGTACCAGGGGGCAGATGGCTACACCTTC. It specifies CASSPMYQGADGYTF.

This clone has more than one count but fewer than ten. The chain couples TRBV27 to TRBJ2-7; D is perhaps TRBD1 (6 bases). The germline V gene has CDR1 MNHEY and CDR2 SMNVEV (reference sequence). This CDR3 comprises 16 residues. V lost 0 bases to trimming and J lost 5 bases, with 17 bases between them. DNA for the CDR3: TGTGCCAGCAGTTTATCGACTCCCAGGGGTTCGGACGAGCAGTACTTC. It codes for CASSLSTPRGSDEQYF.

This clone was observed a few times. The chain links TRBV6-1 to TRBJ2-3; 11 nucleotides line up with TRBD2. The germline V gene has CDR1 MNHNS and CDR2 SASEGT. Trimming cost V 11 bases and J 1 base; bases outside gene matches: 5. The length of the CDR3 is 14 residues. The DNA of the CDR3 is TGTGCCGGACGTAGCGGGGGGGGCACAGATACGCAGTATTTT. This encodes CAGRSGGGTDTQYF.

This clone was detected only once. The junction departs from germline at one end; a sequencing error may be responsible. CDR3 sequence (DNA): TGTGCCAGCAGCCACCCTATTGAGACAGGGGCGACCTATGAGCAGTACTTC. This translates into CASSHPIETGATYEQYF. The gene calls are TRBV4-2 and TRBJ2-7; 8 bases match TRBD1. This CDR3 is 17 amino acids long. The germline V gene encodes CDR1 LGHNA and CDR2 YNFKEQ.

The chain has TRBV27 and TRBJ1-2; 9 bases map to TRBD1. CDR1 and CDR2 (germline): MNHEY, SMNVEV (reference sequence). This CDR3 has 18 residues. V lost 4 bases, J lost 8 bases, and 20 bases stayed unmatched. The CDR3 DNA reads TGTGCCAGCAGTTCAGGACAGGGGCCGGGTGGTTTTACGTCCGGCTACACCTTC. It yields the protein CASSSGQGPGGFTSGYTF.

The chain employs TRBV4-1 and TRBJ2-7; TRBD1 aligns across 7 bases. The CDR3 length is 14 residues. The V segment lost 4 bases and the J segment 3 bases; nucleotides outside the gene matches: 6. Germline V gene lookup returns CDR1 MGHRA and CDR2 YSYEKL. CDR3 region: CASSPRQGSYEQYF. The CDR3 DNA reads TGCGCCAGCAGCCCCCGACAGGGAAGCTACGAGCAGTACTTC.

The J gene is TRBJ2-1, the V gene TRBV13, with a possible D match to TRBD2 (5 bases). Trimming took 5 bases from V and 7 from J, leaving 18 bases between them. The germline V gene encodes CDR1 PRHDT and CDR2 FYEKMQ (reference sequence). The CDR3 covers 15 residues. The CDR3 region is CASSHSLGGWNEQFF. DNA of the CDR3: TGTGCCAGCAGCCACTCCTTAGGCGGGTGGAATGAGCAGTTCTTC. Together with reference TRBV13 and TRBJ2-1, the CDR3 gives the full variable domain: AAGVIQSPRHLIKEKRETATLKCYPIPRHDTVYWYQQGPGQDPQFLISFYEKMQSDKGSIPDRFSAQQFSDYHSELNMSSLELGDSALYFCASSHSLGGWNEQFFGPGTRLTVL.

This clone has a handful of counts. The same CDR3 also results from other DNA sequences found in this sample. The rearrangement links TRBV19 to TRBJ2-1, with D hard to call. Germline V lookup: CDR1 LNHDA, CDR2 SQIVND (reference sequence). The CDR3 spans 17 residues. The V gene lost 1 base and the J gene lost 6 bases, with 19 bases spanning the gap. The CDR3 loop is CASSIVGLSTPFNEQFF. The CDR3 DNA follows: TGTGCCAGTAGTATAGTCGGTCTTTCAACTCCCTTCAATGAGCAGTTCTTC.

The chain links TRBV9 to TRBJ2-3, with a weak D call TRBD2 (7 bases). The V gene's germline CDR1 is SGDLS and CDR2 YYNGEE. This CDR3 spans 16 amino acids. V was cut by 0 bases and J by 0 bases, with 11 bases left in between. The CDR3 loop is CASSVEGGGSTDTQYF. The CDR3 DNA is TGTGCCAGCAGCGTAGAAGGGGGGGGAAGCACAGATACGCAGTATTTT.

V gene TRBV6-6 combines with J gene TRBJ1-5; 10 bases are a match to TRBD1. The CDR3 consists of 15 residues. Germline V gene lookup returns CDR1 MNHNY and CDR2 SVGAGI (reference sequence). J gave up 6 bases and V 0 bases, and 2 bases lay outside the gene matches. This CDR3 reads CASSYSDRGLQPQHF. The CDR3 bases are TGTGCCAGCAGTTACTCCGACAGGGGGCTTCAGCCCCAGCATTTT.

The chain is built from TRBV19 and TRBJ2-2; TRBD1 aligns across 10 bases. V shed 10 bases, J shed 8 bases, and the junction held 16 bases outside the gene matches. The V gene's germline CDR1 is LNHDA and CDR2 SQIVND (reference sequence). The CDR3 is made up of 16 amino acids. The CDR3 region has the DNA TGTGCCACCGAGACAGGGGGCGAGCTTTCACCAGGGGAGCTGTTTTTT. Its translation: CATETGGELSPGELFF.

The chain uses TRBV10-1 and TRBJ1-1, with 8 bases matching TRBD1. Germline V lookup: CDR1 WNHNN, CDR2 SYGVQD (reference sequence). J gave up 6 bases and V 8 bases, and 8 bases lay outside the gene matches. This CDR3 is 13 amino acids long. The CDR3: CASAQTGEAEAFF. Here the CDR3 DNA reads TGCGCCAGCGCCCAGACAGGGGAGGCTGAAGCTTTCTTT.

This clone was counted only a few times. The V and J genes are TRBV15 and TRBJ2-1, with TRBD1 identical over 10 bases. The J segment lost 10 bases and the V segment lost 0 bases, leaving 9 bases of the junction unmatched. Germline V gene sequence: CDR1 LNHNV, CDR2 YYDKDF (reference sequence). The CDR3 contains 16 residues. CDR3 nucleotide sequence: TGTGCCACCAGCAGAGATGGAGGACAGGGGGGAGAGGAGCAGTTCTTC. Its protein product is CATSRDGGQGGEEQFF.

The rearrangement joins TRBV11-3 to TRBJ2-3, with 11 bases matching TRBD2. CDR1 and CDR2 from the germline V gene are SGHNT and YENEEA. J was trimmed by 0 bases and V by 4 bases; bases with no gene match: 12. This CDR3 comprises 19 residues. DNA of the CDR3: TGTGCCAGCAGCTGGCTTAGCGGGGGGGGCCACCGAAGCACAGATACGCAGTATTTT. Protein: CASSWLSGGGHRSTDTQYF.

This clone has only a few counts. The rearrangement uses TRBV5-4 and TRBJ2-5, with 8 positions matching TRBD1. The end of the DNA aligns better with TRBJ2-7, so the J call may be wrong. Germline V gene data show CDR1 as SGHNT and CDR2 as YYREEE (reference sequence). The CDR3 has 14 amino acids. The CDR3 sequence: CASSSGSTGGEQYF. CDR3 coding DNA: TGTGCCAGCAGCTCAGGTTCAACAGGGGGCGAGCAGTACTTC.

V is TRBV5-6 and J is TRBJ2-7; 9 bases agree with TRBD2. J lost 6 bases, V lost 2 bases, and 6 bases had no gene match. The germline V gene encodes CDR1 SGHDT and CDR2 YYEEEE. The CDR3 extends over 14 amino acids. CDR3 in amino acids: CASSLAGGHGEQYF. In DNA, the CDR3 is TGTGCCAGCAGCTTAGCGGGGGGCCACGGCGAGCAGTACTTC.

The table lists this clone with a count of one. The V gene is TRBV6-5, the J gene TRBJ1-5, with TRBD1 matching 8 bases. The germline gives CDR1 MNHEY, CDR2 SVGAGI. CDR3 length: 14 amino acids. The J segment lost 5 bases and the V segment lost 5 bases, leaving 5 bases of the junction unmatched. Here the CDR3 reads CASSRSDRDQPQHF. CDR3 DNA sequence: TGTGCCAGCAGTAGGTCGGACAGGGATCAGCCCCAGCATTTT.

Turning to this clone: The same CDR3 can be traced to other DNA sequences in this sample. CDR3 coding DNA: TGTGCCAGCAGTTTAGGGGGGTATAATGAAAAACTGTTTTTT. It codes for CASSLGGYNEKLFF. The rearrangement joins TRBV27 to TRBJ1-4, with D perhaps TRBD1 (5 bases). The CDR3 is made up of 14 amino acids. Trimming took off 2 bases at V and 4 bases at J, with 8 bases between the two ends. CDR1 is MNHEY and CDR2 is SMNVEV in the germline V gene (reference sequence).

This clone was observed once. Here the CDR3 DNA reads TGTGCCAGCAGTTTAACCTCTAGCGGACGCTACGAGCAGTACTTC. Protein product: CASSLTSSGRYEQYF. This chain links TRBV27 with TRBJ2-7, with TRBD2 matching over 7 bases. CDR1 MNHEY and CDR2 SMNVEV come from the germline V gene (reference sequence). V was clipped by 2 bases and J by 3 bases; unmatched bases: 7. The CDR3 contains 15 residues.

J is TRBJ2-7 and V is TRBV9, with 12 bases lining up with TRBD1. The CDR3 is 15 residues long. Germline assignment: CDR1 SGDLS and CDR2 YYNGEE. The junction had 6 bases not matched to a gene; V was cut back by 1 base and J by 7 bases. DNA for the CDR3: TGTGCCAGCAGCGTAAAGGGACAGGGGGCGGGTGAGCAGTACTTC. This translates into CASSVKGQGAGEQYF.